The rows below give T cell receptor beta chains drawn from one sample of a study of T cells in Graves' hyperthyroidism and ophthalmopathy. TCRdb itself ran the multiplex PCR reads through MiXCR, one entry per CDR3 protein. This table has about 210,000 distinct CDR3 sequences, 17% appearing once. Sequencing was performed on blood. These receptors were taken from a man aged 45 to 65 with Graves' hyperthyroidism. Both conserved end residues are part of each CDR3.

CASSLFSLRETEAFF TRBJ1-1 TRBV12-3/TRBV12-4
CASSQSGISYNEQFF TRBJ2-1 TRBV5-1
CSASPAGNTEAFF TRBJ1-1 TRBV20-1
CASSRSGTDYNSPLHF TRBJ1-6 TRBV27
CSVRGNSYEQYF TRBJ2-7 TRBV29-1
CASSLWAGSPYNEQFF TRBJ2-1 TRBV12-3/TRBV12-4
CAISELWTSGRGANVLTF TRBJ2-6 TRBV10-3
CASIPLGEPTYEQYF TRBJ2-7 TRBV28
CASSIHGNTYNEQFF TRBJ2-1 TRBV19
CAWSPQANEKLFF TRBJ1-4 TRBV30
CASSPRRNTEAFF TRBJ1-1 TRBV7-3
CASSSRTSLIGGEQFF TRBJ2-1 TRBV11-2
CASSLAGGPRTDTQYF TRBJ2-3 TRBV28
CATGAGAEAKNIQYF TRBJ2-4 TRBV6-1
CASSGSIGNIQYF TRBJ2-4 TRBV7-9
CASSGSPFDGGYTF TRBJ1-2 TRBV7-3
CASSLDSSTNEKLFF TRBJ1-4 TRBV5-1
CASSFAWGRGSYEQYF TRBJ2-7 TRBV7-2
CASSSRGGSNTGELFF TRBJ2-2 TRBV11-2
CASSPGTGKGGANVLTF TRBJ2-6 TRBV28
CAWSIWGLDYQETQYF TRBJ2-5 TRBV30
CASRDDRVSNQPQHF TRBJ1-5 TRBV19
CASSLAMGGQRGTSGIGYNEQFF TRBJ2-1 TRBV12-3/TRBV12-4
CASSLEQVGAPGDTQYF TRBJ2-3 TRBV28
CASSGSALVGELFF TRBJ2-2 TRBV11-2
CASSLVLAGEYEQYF TRBJ2-7 TRBV5-1
CATSRDRVHIQYF TRBJ2-4 TRBV15
CSARDRFSQEKLFF TRBJ1-4 TRBV20-1
CASSTWGRVNYNEQFF TRBJ2-1 TRBV7-8
CASSLELAGDTDEQFF TRBJ2-1 TRBV5-1
CTSGQGRGFAEAFF TRBJ1-1 TRBV19
CASSSTPDTQYF TRBJ2-3 TRBV7-2
CATSDSSDMITEAFF TRBJ1-1 TRBV24-1
CASSRSGTNTEAFF TRBJ1-1 TRBV18
CASSYSGGGGELFF TRBJ2-2 TRBV6-6
CASRRESYEQYF TRBJ2-7 TRBV2
CASSHSQGTDTQYF TRBJ2-3 TRBV4-2
CASSRRENYNEQFF TRBJ2-1 TRBV28